This entry features one T cell receptor beta chain sequence. Its matching antigen is unknown. Stated time point: baseline pretreatment blood. Stated treatment: 15 Gy SBRT to primary tumor, nephrectomy 4 weeks later. The tumor was a clear cell renal cell carcinoma. Assay used: immunoSEQ multiplex PCR; TCRdb lists only in-frame clones, some missing. Of roughly 150,000 clones in the sample, about nine tenths are singletons; the top ten hold about 4%. The CDR3 covers 18 residues. V lost 2 bases to trimming and J lost 1 base, with 15 bases between them. Per the germline V gene, CDR1 is SGHTA and CDR2 is FQGNSA. This sample was taken from a study of radiation and T cells in renal cell carcinoma. General study findings and limits: Pretreatment tumor biopsies were lacking, so baseline clonotypes are unknown.

The clonotype was recovered from a woman in her 70s with renal cell carcinoma. The chain has TRBV7-2 and TRBJ2-6; D not resolved. The sample consisted of blood, taken from a patient whose treatment included radiotherapy and nephrectomy. CDR3 bases: TGTGCCAGCAGCTTATTTTCGGGCGTAACATCTGGGGCCAACGTCCTGACTTTC. Its protein is CASSLFSGVTSGANVLTF.